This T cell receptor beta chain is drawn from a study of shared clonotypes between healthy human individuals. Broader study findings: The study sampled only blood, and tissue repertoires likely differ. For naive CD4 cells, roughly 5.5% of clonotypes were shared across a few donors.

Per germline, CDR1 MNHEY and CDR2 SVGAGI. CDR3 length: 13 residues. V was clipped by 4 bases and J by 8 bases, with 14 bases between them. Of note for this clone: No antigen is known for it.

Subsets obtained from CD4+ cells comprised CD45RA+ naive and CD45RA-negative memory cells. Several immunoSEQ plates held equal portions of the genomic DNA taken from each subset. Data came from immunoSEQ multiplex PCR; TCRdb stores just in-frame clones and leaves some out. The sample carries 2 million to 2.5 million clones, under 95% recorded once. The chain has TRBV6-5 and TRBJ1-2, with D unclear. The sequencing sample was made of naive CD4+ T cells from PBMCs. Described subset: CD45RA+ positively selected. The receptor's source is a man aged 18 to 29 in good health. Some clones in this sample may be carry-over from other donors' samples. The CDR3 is CASSSLFAGGYTF. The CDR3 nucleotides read TGTGCCAGCAGTTCCTTATTCGCGGGGGGCTACACCTTC.